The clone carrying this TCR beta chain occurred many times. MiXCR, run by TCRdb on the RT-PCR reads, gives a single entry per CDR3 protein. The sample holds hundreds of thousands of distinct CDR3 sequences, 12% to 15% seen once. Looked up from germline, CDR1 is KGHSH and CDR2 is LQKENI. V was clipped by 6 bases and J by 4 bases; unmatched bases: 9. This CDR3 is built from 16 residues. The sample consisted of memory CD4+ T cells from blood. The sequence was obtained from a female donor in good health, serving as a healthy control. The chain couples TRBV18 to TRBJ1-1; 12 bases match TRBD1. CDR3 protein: CASSGTGGAWSTEAFF. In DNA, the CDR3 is TGTGCCAGCTCCGGGACAGGGGGCGCTTGGTCCACTGAAGCTTTCTTT.